These 28 T cell receptor beta chains were sequenced from one sample in a study of CD8+ T cells in alopecia areata. Described treatment: oral pan-JAK inhibitor, 5-10 mg twice daily. RNA extraction and reverse transcription yielded cDNA as sequencing template. Here immunoSEQ multiplex PCR was the method, and the copy in TCRdb shows in-frame clones only, minus some. The data show over 200,000 clones, with 55% to 70% seen just once and 3.5% to 5% held by the top ten. This specimen was CD4+ T cells sorted from blood, taken at week 4, from a patient treated with tofacitinib. The receptors shown here come from a human donor with alopecia areata.

This clone has ten or more counts. The V call is TRBV2, the J call TRBJ1-2; D call uncertain. CDR3 length: 13 residues. Germline V gene lookup returns CDR1 SNHLY and CDR2 FYNNEI. The germline V and J ends were trimmed by 5 bases and 7 bases, with 14 bases remaining between them. The CDR3 bases are TGTGCCAGCAGTCCGGGCCCCGCGGGTGGCTACACCTTC. Its protein product is CASSPGPAGGYTF.

V is TRBV7-9 and J is TRBJ2-5, with a weak D call TRBD2 (7 bases). Trimming took 6 bases from V and 4 from J, leaving 24 bases between them. The CDR3 has 17 amino acids. The germline gives CDR1 SEHNR, CDR2 FQNEAQ (reference sequence). The CDR3 spells CASRPSEGGELGETQYF. DNA of the CDR3: TGTGCCAGCAGACCCTCCGAGGGGGGGGAATTAGGAGAGACCCAGTACTTC.

The chain joins TRBV19 to TRBJ2-2; 10 bases match TRBD2. Germline trimming cut 6 bases from V and 4 bases from J; bases unmatched to any gene: 11. Germline lookup yields CDR1 LNHDA and CDR2 SQIVND (reference sequence). CDR3 length: 17 amino acids. CDR3 loop: CASRWSGGARFTGELFF. The CDR3 DNA is TGTGCCAGTAGGTGGAGCGGGGGGGCCCGATTCACCGGGGAGCTGTTTTTT.

This clone was counted once. The sample has other DNA sequences that encode this CDR3 too. The chain uses TRBV5-6 and TRBJ1-2, with D perhaps TRBD1 (5 bases). Germline CDR1 is SGHDT and CDR2 is YYEEEE. The CDR3 is made up of 14 amino acids. The germline V and J ends were trimmed by 0 bases and 4 bases, with 10 bases remaining between them. In DNA, the CDR3 is TGTGCCAGCAGCTTGGGGCAGGGAGGCTATGGCTACACCTTC. Translating it yields CASSLGQGGYGYTF.

This chain joins TRBV7-9 and TRBJ2-2, with no clear D. Germline CDR1 and CDR2: SEHNR and FQNEAQ (reference sequence). Between the trimmed V and J ends, which lost 5 bases and 3 bases, there was a span of 16 bases. CDR3 length: 16 residues. The CDR3 here is CASSKNSVGDTGELFF. The CDR3 DNA reads as TGTGCCAGCAGCAAGAACAGCGTCGGTGACACCGGGGAGCTGTTTTTT.

This chain links TRBV7-2 with TRBJ2-5; 7 nucleotides match TRBD2. Germline V gives CDR1 SGHTA, CDR2 FQGNSA. The CDR3 has 15 residues. Trimming removed 5 bases from V and 5 bases from J; junction bases left unmatched: 11. The DNA of the CDR3 is TGTGCCAGCAGCCCCCGCAGCGGGACTTTCGAGACCCAGTACTTC. Encoded protein: CASSPRSGTFETQYF. Full variable domain (outside the CDR3, taken from reference TRBV7-2 and TRBJ2-5): GAGVSQSPSNKVTEKGKDVELRCDPISGHTALYWYRQSLGQGLEFLIYFQGNSAPDKSGLPSDRFSAERTGGSVSTLTIQRTQQEDSAVYLCASSPRSGTFETQYFGPGTRLLVL.

The chain has TRBV7-9 and TRBJ2-3, with 7 bases matching TRBD2. The germline V gene has CDR1 SEHNR and CDR2 FQNEAQ (reference sequence). CDR3 length: 17 residues. V lost 5 bases, J lost 2 bases, and 13 bases stayed unmatched. CDR3 sequence: CASSLLSGVLFTDTQYF. The CDR3 DNA sequence: TGTGCCAGCAGCCTTTTAAGCGGGGTACTTTTCACAGATACGCAGTATTTT.

The chain employs TRBV10-2 and TRBJ1-1, with unresolved D. This CDR3 is 13 amino acids long. The ends were cut back, 2 bases at V and 6 bases at J, with 10 bases in the middle. CDR1 is WSHSY and CDR2 is SAAADI in the germline V gene. This CDR3 reads CASSEAIYAEAFF. In nucleotides, the CDR3 is TGCGCCAGCAGTGAGGCGATTTACGCTGAAGCTTTCTTT.

This clone occurred a few times. The rearrangement uses TRBV27 and TRBJ1-6; TRBD1 matches at 10 bases. CDR3 length: 15 amino acids. V shed 6 bases and J 10 bases; nucleotides not matched to a gene: 9. Germline V gene data show CDR1 as MNHEY and CDR2 as SMNVEV (reference sequence). CDR3 sequence reads: CASRTGQGSGSPLHF. The CDR3, as DNA: TGTGCCAGCAGAACGGGACAGGGGTCAGGATCACCCCTCCACTTT.

This chain joins TRBV2 and TRBJ1-1, with D hard to call. The V gene lost 4 bases and the J gene lost 4 bases, with 13 bases spanning the gap. The CDR3 is made up of 14 amino acids. Germline CDR1 SNHLY, CDR2 FYNNEI. CDR3 amino acids: CASSAQSRRTEAFF. CDR3 DNA sequence: TGTGCCAGCAGTGCCCAGAGTCGACGCACTGAAGCTTTCTTT.

The chain links TRBV10-2 to TRBJ2-5; 10 nucleotides match TRBD1. In germline, CDR1 is WSHSY, CDR2 SAAADI. This CDR3 has 13 residues. V was pared by 4 bases and J by 7 bases, with 3 bases of the junction left unmatched. CDR3 in DNA: TGCGCCAGCAGTGGACAGGGGGCTACGACCCAGTACTTC. Protein sequence: CASSGQGATTQYF.

This clone has more than one count but fewer than ten. The chain uses TRBV4-3 and TRBJ2-1; D is uncertain. Germline V gene lookup returns CDR1 LGHNA and CDR2 YSLEER. This CDR3 contains 16 residues. V lost 0 bases and J lost 4, with 13 bases in between. CDR3 loop: CASSQDKFGLYNEQFF. Written as DNA, the CDR3 is TGCGCCAGCAGCCAAGATAAATTCGGCCTATACAATGAGCAGTTCTTC.

The chain joins TRBV7-9 to TRBJ1-1, with 8 bases lining up with TRBD1. The CDR3 runs 16 residues. CDR1 is SEHNR and CDR2 is FQNEAQ in the germline V gene (reference sequence). V was pared by 5 bases and J by 0 bases, with 8 bases of the junction left unmatched. CDR3 region: CASSLTGGIVNTEAFF. The CDR3 DNA reads TGTGCCAGCAGCCTTACAGGGGGGATCGTGAACACTGAAGCTTTCTTT.

This clone has just a few counts. The chain is built from TRBV29-1 and TRBJ1-1, with D possibly matching TRBD1 (5 bases). In germline, CDR1 is SQVTM, CDR2 ANQGSEA. V was pared by 7 bases and J by 7 bases, with 16 bases between. This CDR3 has 12 residues. Here the CDR3 DNA reads TGCAGCGGGGGACTTTCAGACGATGAAGCTTTCTTT. This encodes CSGGLSDDEAFF.

The rearrangement uses TRBV7-9 and TRBJ2-3, with D possibly TRBD1 on 5 matching bases. The V gene's germline CDR1 is SEHNR and CDR2 FQNEAQ (reference sequence). This CDR3 has 18 residues. The V end was cut by 1 base, the J end by 2 bases, with 19 bases between. CDR3 region: CASSLGRSGVGATDTQYF. The CDR3 DNA reads TGTGCCAGCAGCTTAGGGCGTTCTGGCGTTGGGGCCACAGATACGCAGTATTTT.

The chain uses TRBV5-4 and TRBJ2-7; 11 positions match TRBD1. The CDR3 is 14 residues long. The V segment lost 4 bases and the J segment 10 bases; nucleotides outside the gene matches: 10. Germline CDR1 reads SGHNT; CDR2 reads YYREEE (reference sequence). The CDR3 region is CASSTAGTGGLQYF. The CDR3 DNA is TGTGCCAGCAGCACGGCCGGGACAGGGGGGTTACAGTACTTC.

This clone was seen many times. The chain employs TRBV13 and TRBJ2-7; 7 bases match TRBD1. Germline V gene data show CDR1 as PRHDT and CDR2 as FYEKMQ (reference sequence). The length of the CDR3 is 15 residues. With 3 bases clipped from V and 1 base from J, the junction kept 6 bases outside the gene matches. The CDR3 is CASSFRTTGSYEQYF. Here the CDR3 DNA reads TGTGCCAGCAGCTTCAGAACGACAGGGTCCTACGAGCAGTACTTC.

The genes are TRBV2 and TRBJ2-7; tentatively, D is TRBD2 (6 bases). The CDR3 runs 11 residues. The ends were cut back, 6 bases at V and 7 bases at J, with 10 bases in the middle. Germline CDR1 is SNHLY and CDR2 is FYNNEI. The CDR3 sequence: CASRGREEQYF. CDR3 coding DNA: TGTGCCAGCAGGGGACGGGAGGAGCAGTACTTC.

The V and J genes are TRBV13 and TRBJ2-7; no definite D call. Germline loops: CDR1 PRHDT, CDR2 FYEKMQ (reference sequence). V was clipped by 1 base and J by 6 bases, with 10 bases between them. The CDR3 runs to 13 residues. The CDR3 DNA reads as TGTGCCAGCAGCTTAGTAAACAGAGGCGAGCAGTACTTC. Protein product: CASSLVNRGEQYF.

J is TRBJ2-7 and V is TRBV5-4; 8 bases line up with TRBD2. V lost 1 base and J lost 3; bases outside the gene matches: 3. Germline V gene sequence: CDR1 SGHNT, CDR2 YYREEE (reference sequence). The CDR3 runs to 14 residues. The CDR3 DNA is TGTGCCAGCAGCTTGATGGCGGGGGGCTACGAGCAGTACTTC. Translated: CASSLMAGGYEQYF.

The chain has TRBV14 and TRBJ1-3; unclear D gene. Germline CDR1 is SGHDN and CDR2 is FVKESK. The V end lost 1 base, the J end lost 4 bases, and 14 bases lay between the germline ends. This CDR3 spans 16 amino acids. The CDR3 spells CASSQARDAWGNTIYF. The CDR3 bases are TGTGCCAGCAGCCAAGCCCGGGATGCCTGGGGAAACACCATATATTTT.

V is TRBV5-6 and J is TRBJ2-7, with D unclear. The CDR3 sequence is 11 residues long. Per the germline V gene, CDR1 is SGHDT and CDR2 is YYEEEE. V gave up 4 bases and J gave up 3 bases, with 5 bases separating them. The CDR3: CASSQNYEQYF. In nucleotides, the CDR3 is TGTGCCAGCAGCCAGAACTACGAGCAGTACTTC.

This clone was counted a few times. This chain connects TRBV29-1 to TRBJ2-3; tentative D call: TRBD1 (6 bases). CDR1 and CDR2 from the germline V gene are SQVTM and ANQGSEA. Trimming left V 7 bases short and J 6 bases short, with 11 bases between. This CDR3 is built from 11 residues. The CDR3 reads CSGATGDTQYF. As DNA, the CDR3 is TGCAGCGGAGCAACAGGGGATACGCAGTATTTT.

This chain connects TRBV4-3 to TRBJ2-2, with unresolved D. In germline, CDR1 is LGHNA, CDR2 YSLEER. V lost 3 bases to trimming and J lost 1 base, with 9 bases between them. This CDR3 is built from 15 residues. CDR3 sequence reads: CASSHNSLNTGELFF. DNA of the CDR3: TGCGCCAGCAGCCACAACTCACTGAACACCGGGGAGCTGTTTTTT.

The CDR3, as DNA: TGTGCCAGCTTGCTAAGTGGAAACACCATATATTTT. The encoded protein is CASLLSGNTIYF. The rearrangement uses TRBV7-9 and TRBJ1-3; D is unresolved. The CDR3 has 12 amino acids. V was clipped by 8 bases and J by 3 bases, with 8 bases between them. Germline V CDR1 and CDR2: SEHNR, FQNEAQ (reference sequence).

The V gene is TRBV27, the J gene TRBJ1-4; TRBD1 matches at 8 bases. The germline V gene has CDR1 MNHEY and CDR2 SMNVEV (reference sequence). V dropped 4 bases and J dropped 7; count of bases not matched to a gene: 5. The CDR3 spans 14 residues. The CDR3 is CASSSRGHVEKLFF. The CDR3 bases are TGTGCCAGCAGTTCCAGGGGGCACGTTGAAAAACTGTTTTTT.

The chain has TRBV7-2 and TRBJ2-3; 11 bases map to TRBD2. The CDR3 has 16 residues. V shed 3 bases, J shed 2 bases, and the junction held 4 bases outside the gene matches. Germline assignment: CDR1 SGHTA and CDR2 FQGNSA. CDR3 region: CASSLASGGNTDTQYF. The DNA of the CDR3 is TGTGCCAGCAGCTTGGCTAGCGGGGGGAACACAGATACGCAGTATTTT.

This sequence joins TRBV7-6 and TRBJ2-1; 11 bases agree with TRBD2. J gave up 4 bases and V 5 bases, and 4 bases lay outside the gene matches. The germline V gene encodes CDR1 SGHVS and CDR2 FNYEAQ. The CDR3 spans 15 residues. The CDR3 loop reads CASSGTSGGYNEQFF. CDR3 sequence (DNA): TGTGCCAGCAGCGGAACTAGCGGGGGTTACAATGAGCAGTTCTTC.